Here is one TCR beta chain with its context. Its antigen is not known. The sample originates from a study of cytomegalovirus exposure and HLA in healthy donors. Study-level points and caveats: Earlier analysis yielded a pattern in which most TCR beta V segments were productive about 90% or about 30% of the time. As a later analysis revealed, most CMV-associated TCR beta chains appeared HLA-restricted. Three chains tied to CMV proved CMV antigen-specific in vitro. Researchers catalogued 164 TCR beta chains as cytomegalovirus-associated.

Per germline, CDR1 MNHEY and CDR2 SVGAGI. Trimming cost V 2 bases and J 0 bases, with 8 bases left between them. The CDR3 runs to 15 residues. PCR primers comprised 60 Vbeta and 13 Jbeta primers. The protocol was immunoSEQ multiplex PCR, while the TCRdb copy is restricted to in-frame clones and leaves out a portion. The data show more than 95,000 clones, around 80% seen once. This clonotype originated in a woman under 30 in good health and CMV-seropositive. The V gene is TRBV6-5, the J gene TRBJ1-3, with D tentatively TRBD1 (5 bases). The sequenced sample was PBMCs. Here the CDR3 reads CASSYRGTSGNTIYF. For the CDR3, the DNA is TGTGCCAGCAGTTACAGGGGAACCTCTGGAAACACCATATATTTT.